These 5 T cell receptor beta chains originate from one sample sequenced in a study of T-cell memory formation after mild COVID-19. Each CDR3 protein is one row after TCRdb ran MiXCR on the 5' RACE reads. Of a few hundred thousand distinct CDR3 sequences listed, around 15% are singletons. Sequencing used PBMCs or a T cell subset sorted from them (not recorded which). Every receptor here comes from a young man who had mild COVID-19 (a few samples of this study predate the infection). Cell type and time point are not known.

This clonotype was observed a few times. The CDR3 DNA reads as TGTGCCAGCAGTTTATCCTTACAGGGACTTCAGCCCCAGCATTTT. Its translation is CASSLSLQGLQPQHF. The chain uses TRBV28 and TRBJ1-5, with a possible D match to TRBD1 (6 bases). V lost 1 base and J 6 bases, leaving 13 bases between the germline ends. CDR3 length equals 15 residues. CDR1 is MDHEN, CDR2 SYDVKM, per germline.

The CDR3 coding sequence is TGCGCCAGCAGCTCGGGTCAGGAGAAGGAAAAACTGTTTTTT. The encoded protein is CASSSGQEKEKLFF. The chain couples TRBV5-1 to TRBJ1-4; D call uncertain. CDR1 and CDR2 from the germline V gene are SGHRS and YFSETQ. V dropped 3 bases and J dropped 8 bases, with 14 bases sitting between them. The length of the CDR3 is 14 residues.

The gene calls are TRBV12-3 or TRBV12-4 and TRBJ1-6; weak D call: TRBD1 (5 bases). The CDR3 has 12 amino acids. V was shortened by 5 bases and J by 9 bases, with 8 bases between the two germline ends. CDR3 nucleotides: TGTGCCAGCAGTAGGGGAGCTTCACCCCTCCACTTT. Translating it yields CASSRGASPLHF.

Many counts were recorded for this clonotype. The V and J genes are TRBV6-2 or TRBV6-3 and TRBJ2-3, with D perhaps TRBD1 or TRBD2 (6 bases each). The CDR3 has 17 amino acids. Trimming left V 2 bases short and J 4 bases short, with 19 bases between. Per germline, CDR1 MNHEY and CDR2 SVGEGT. Written as DNA, the CDR3 is TGTGCCAGCAGTTACGCGTCCGGTTGGGGGGCCTCAGATACGCAGTATTTT. It translates to CASSYASGWGASDTQYF.

This clonotype has a handful of counts. The chain links TRBV7-9 to TRBJ1-2; the D is unclear. V was clipped by 3 bases and J by 0 bases, with 8 bases between them. The CDR3 is made up of 14 amino acids. Per the germline V gene, CDR1 is SEHNR and CDR2 is FQNEAQ (reference sequence). The CDR3 spells CASSFLGANYGYTF. CDR3 coding DNA: TGTGCCAGCAGCTTTCTCGGCGCTAACTATGGCTACACCTTC.